Presented here are 8 T cell receptor beta chains from one specimen sequenced in a study of blood T cells in healthy people across ages. Through a sample-barcoded 5' primer and a J-beta primer mix, a second PCR was run for 7 to 11 cycles. TCRdb analysed the 5' RACE reads with MiXCR anew, one entry per CDR3 protein. The repertoire holds some 760,000 distinct CDR3 sequences, with approximately 25% as singletons. This same sample was also taken into another study, of T cells of mothers and their children.

The sequenced sample consisted of blood. These receptor sequences come from a boy aged 10-17 years in good health.

V is TRBV12-3 or TRBV12-4 and J is TRBJ1-5, with D possibly matching TRBD1 (5 bases). This CDR3 contains 13 residues. V lost 6 bases and J lost 5, with 11 bases in between. CDR3 bases: TGTGCCAGCAGAGTAGGGGTAGATCAGCCCCAGCATTTT. This translates into CASRVGVDQPQHF.

This chain joins TRBV6-4 and TRBJ2-4; tentatively, D is TRBD1 (5 bases). The germline CDR1 and CDR2 sequences are MRHNA and SNTAGT. The V end lost 11 bases, the J end lost 0 bases, and 20 bases lay between the germline ends. The CDR3 extends over 16 amino acids. For the CDR3, the DNA is TGTGCCCCAAAGGGGCCAGGACGATTAGCCAAAAACATTCAGTACTTC. Translation: CAPKGPGRLAKNIQYF.

This clonotype occurred a few times. The chain employs TRBV6-4 and TRBJ1-4, with a weak D call TRBD1 (6 bases). Trimming took off 9 bases at V and 7 bases at J, with 18 bases between the two ends. The length of the CDR3 is 14 residues. Germline V gene data show CDR1 as MRHNA and CDR2 as SNTAGT. The CDR3 protein is CASVLGPGAEKLFF. CDR3 DNA sequence: TGTGCCAGTGTCCTAGGACCGGGGGCTGAAAAACTGTTTTTT.

The chain is built from TRBV20-1 and TRBJ1-2; D unresolved. The CDR3 sequence is 10 residues long. V lost 3 bases to trimming and J lost 8 bases, with 7 bases between them. Looked up from germline, CDR1 is DFQATT and CDR2 is SNEGSKA (reference sequence). CDR3 amino acids: CSASHGGYTF. For the CDR3, the DNA is TGCAGTGCTAGCCACGGCGGCTACACCTTC.

The CDR3 DNA follows: TGTGCCAGCAGTGAAATACAGGGGCTGGTTACTAATGAAAAACTGTTTTTT. Its protein is CASSEIQGLVTNEKLFF. The chain has TRBV25-1 and TRBJ1-4; 7 bases agree with TRBD1. The CDR3 has 17 amino acids. Germline values: CDR1 MGHDK, CDR2 SYGVNS. V lost 2 bases, J lost 2 bases, and 8 bases stayed unmatched.

The chain uses TRBV7-2 and TRBJ2-1; 10 nucleotides align to TRBD2. CDR3 length: 15 amino acids. The germline CDR1 and CDR2 sequences are SGHTA and FQGNSA. V lost 6 bases to trimming and J lost 0 bases; unmatched junction nucleotides: 2. The CDR3 DNA reads TGTGCCAGCAGACTAGCGGGAACCTCCTACAATGAGCAGTTCTTC. As protein: CASRLAGTSYNEQFF.

The J gene is TRBJ2-7, the V gene TRBV6-2 or TRBV6-3; 7 positions match TRBD2. V gave up 6 bases and J gave up 0 bases; unmatched junction bases: 14. Germline V gives CDR1 MNHEY, CDR2 SVGEGT. The CDR3 sequence is 17 residues long. In nucleotides, the CDR3 is TGTGCCAGCAGCGCCCGTGGAACGGTAGCGGGCTCCTACGAGCAGTACTTC. As protein: CASSARGTVAGSYEQYF.

The CDR3 DNA is TGTGCCAGCAGTTTCAGGGACACATTCTATGGCTACACCTTC. It codes for CASSFRDTFYGYTF. V usage is TRBV28 and J usage is TRBJ1-2; D possibly corresponds to TRBD1 (6 bases). This CDR3 region has 14 residues. The germline CDR1 and CDR2 sequences are MDHEN and SYDVKM. V lost 3 bases and J 4 bases, leaving 12 bases between the germline ends.